This passage covers 5 T cell receptor beta chains from one sample sequenced in a study of blood T cell repertoires in COVID-19. The data were produced by immunoSEQ multiplex PCR, yet TCRdb's version contains in-frame clones alone and is incomplete. Among approximately 100,000 clones listed, 70% to 90% were seen once. The sample was peripheral blood. The receptors come from a woman in her twenties or thirties with acute or convalescent COVID-19.

The genes are TRBV6-5 and TRBJ1-4; D ambiguous. Trimming shortened V by 7 bases and J by 8 bases, and 11 bases separated the two germline ends. Germline-derived CDR1 and CDR2 are MNHEY and SVGAGI. CDR3 length equals 12 residues. The CDR3 DNA reads as TGTGCCAGCATAGGAGGTAGCGAAAAACTGTTTTTT. This sequence encodes CASIGGSEKLFF.

The chain carries TRBV7-3 and TRBJ2-3, with 9 positions matching TRBD2. The germline V gene encodes CDR1 SGHTA and CDR2 FQGTGA. The CDR3 is made up of 16 amino acids. After removal of 2 bases from V and 6 bases from J, the junction contained 9 bases not matched to a gene. CDR3: CASSLLPSGVGDTQYF. The DNA for the CDR3 is TGTGCCAGCAGCTTACTCCCTAGCGGGGTTGGCGATACGCAGTATTTT.

The count of this clone is one. The chain recombines TRBV9 with TRBJ2-1; 9 bases map to TRBD1. Germline V lookup: CDR1 SGDLS, CDR2 YYNGEE. J gave up 8 bases and V 3 bases, and 12 bases lay outside the gene matches. This CDR3 is built from 16 residues. In DNA, the CDR3 is TGTGCCAGCAGCGCGGGACAGGGCAGTCAGTTAGATGAGCAGTTCTTC. Translated: CASSAGQGSQLDEQFF.

The chain carries TRBV5-6 and TRBJ2-2; 8 bases match TRBD2. CDR1 and CDR2 from the germline V gene are SGHDT and YYEEEE. The V and J ends lost 2 bases and 5 bases, in that order; junction bases with no gene match: 5. CDR3 length: 15 amino acids. The CDR3 sequence: CASSFAGGATGELFF. As DNA, the CDR3 is TGTGCCAGCAGCTTCGCGGGGGGCGCAACCGGGGAGCTGTTTTTT.

This rearrangement joins TRBV5-4 to TRBJ2-1; 7 positions agree with TRBD1. Losses at the gene ends were 1 base for V and 7 bases for J; bases not matched to a gene: 5. This CDR3 has 14 residues. Per germline, CDR1 SGHNT and CDR2 YYREEE (reference sequence). The CDR3 is CASSLTGERNEQFF. As DNA, the CDR3 is TGTGCCAGCAGCTTGACAGGGGAAAGGAATGAGCAGTTCTTC.